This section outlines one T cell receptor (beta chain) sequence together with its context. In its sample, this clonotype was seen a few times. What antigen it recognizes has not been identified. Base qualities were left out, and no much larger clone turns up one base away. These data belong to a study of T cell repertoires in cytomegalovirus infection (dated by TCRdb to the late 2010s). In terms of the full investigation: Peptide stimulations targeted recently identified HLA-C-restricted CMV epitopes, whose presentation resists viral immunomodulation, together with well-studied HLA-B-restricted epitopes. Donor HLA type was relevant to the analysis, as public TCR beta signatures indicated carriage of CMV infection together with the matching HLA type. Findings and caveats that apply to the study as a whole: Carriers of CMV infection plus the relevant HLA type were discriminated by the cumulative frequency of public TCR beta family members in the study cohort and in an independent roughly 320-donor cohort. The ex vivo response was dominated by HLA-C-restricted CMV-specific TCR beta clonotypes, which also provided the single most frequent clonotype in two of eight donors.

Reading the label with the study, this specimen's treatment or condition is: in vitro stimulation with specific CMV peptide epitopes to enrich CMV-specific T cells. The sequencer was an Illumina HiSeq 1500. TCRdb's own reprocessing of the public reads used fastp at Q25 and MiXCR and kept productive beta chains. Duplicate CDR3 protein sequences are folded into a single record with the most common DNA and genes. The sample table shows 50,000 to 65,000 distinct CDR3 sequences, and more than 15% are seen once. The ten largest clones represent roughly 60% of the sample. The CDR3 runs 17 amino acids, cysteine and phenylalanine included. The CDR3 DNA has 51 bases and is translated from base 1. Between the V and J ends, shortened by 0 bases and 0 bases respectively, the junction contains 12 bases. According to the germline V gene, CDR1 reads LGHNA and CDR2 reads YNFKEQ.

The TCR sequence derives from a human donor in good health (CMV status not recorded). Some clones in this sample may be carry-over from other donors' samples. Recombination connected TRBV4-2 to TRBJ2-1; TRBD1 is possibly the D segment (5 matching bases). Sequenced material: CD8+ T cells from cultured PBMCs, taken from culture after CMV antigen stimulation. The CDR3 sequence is CASSQEDNPSSYNEQFF. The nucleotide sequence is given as TGTGCCAGCAGCCAAGAGGACAACCCGAGCTCCTACAATGAGCAGTTCTTC.